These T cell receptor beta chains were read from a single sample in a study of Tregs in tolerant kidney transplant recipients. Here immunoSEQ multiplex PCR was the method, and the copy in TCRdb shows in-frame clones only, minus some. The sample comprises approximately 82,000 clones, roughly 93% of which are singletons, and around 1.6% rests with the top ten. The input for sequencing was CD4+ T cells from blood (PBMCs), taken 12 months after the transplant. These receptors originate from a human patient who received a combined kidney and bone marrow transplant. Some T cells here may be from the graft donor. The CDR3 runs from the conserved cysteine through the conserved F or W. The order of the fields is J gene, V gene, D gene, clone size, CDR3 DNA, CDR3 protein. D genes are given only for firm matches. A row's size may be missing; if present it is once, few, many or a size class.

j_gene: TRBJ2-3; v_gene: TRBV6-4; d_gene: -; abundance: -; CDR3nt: TGTGCCAGCAGTGAATCGAGGCTCTCGCGGGGTACGCAGTATTTT; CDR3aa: CASSESRLSRGTQYF
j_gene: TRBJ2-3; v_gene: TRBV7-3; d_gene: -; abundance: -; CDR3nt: TGTGCCAGCAGCTTAACCGGGGGGCGGTATCCCGATACGCAGTATTTT; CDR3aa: CASSLTGGRYPDTQYF
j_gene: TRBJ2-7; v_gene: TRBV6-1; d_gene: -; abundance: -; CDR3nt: TGTGCCAGCAGTGCTCTGGAGGCGGGGACTCGCCCCTACGAGCAGTACTTC; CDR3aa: CASSALEAGTRPYEQYF
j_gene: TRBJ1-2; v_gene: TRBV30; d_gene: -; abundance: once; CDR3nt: TGTGCCTGGAGTGCCTCCAACTATGGCTACACCTTC; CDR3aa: CAWSASNYGYTF
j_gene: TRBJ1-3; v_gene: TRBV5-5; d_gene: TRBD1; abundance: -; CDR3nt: TGTGCCAGCAGCCTGGCCTACTGGGACAGCGACCCTGGAAACACCATATATTTT; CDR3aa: CASSLAYWDSDPGNTIYF
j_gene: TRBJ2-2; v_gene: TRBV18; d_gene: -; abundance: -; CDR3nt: TGTGCCAGCTCACAAACAGGGTCCGGGGAGCTGTTTTTT; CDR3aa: CASSQTGSGELFF
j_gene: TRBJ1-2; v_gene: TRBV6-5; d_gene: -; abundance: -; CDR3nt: TGTGCCAGCAGTTACTCGTCGACGGGGGACTATGGCTACACCTTC; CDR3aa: CASSYSSTGDYGYTF
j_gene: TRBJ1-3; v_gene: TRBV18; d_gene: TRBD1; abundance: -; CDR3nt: TGTGCCAGCTCACCGAATGGACAGGGTAGAAACACCATATATTTT; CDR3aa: CASSPNGQGRNTIYF
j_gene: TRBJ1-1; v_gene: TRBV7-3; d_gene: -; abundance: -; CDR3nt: TGTGCCAGCAGCTTAGGAGACGGAGACACTGAAGCTTTCTTT; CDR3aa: CASSLGDGDTEAFF
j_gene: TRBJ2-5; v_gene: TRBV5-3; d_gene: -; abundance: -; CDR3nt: TGTGCCAGAAGCTGGCCTCCGGGACTCCGTAGCCCCCAGTACTTC; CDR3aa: CARSWPPGLRSPQYF
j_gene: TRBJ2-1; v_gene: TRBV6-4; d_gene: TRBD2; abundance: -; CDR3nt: TGTGCCAGCAGTGACTTATGTCGGGAGGGCCAATTCCCCTTTTACAATGAGCAGTTCTTC; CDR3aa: CASSDLCREGQFPFYNEQFF
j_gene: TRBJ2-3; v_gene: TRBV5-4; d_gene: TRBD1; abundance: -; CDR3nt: TGTGCCAGCAGCACAGGACAGGGGGCAGATACGCAGTATTTT; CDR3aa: CASSTGQGADTQYF
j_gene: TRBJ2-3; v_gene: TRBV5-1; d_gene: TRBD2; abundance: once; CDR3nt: TGCGCCAGCAGCTCGGGGGGAGGGCAATATACGCAGTATTTT; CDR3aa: CASSSGGGQYTQYF
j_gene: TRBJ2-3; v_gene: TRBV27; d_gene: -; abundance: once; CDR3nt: TGTGCCAGCTATAGCGACCATTTCACAGATACGCAGTATTTT; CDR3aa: CASYSDHFTDTQYF
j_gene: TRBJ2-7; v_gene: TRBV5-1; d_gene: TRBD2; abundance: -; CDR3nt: TGCGCCAGCAGCTTAGGACTAGCCGATACCTCCTACGAGCAGTACTTC; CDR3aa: CASSLGLADTSYEQYF
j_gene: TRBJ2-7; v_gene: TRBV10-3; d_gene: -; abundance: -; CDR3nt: TGTGCCATCAGTGTTACAGGTTACGAGCAGTACTTC; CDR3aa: CAISVTGYEQYF
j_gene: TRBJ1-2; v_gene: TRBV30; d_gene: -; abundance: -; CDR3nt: TGTGCCTCGAGACAAGGTAACAGCTATGGCTACACCTTC; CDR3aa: CASRQGNSYGYTF
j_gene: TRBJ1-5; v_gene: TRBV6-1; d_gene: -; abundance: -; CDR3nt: TGTGCCAGCAGCGACTTTTGGAGCCATCAGCCCCAGCATTTT; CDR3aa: CASSDFWSHQPQHF
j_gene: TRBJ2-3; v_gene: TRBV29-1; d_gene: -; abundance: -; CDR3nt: TGCAGCGTTGGGGTAACAGCCACAGATACGCAGTATTTT; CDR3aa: CSVGVTATDTQYF
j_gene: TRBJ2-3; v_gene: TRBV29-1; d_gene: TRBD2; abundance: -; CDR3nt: TGCAGCGTTCGTTGGGGCGGGAGGGCCGTAGATACGCAGTATTTT; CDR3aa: CSVRWGGRAVDTQYF
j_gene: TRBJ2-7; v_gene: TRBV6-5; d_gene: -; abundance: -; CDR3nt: TGTGCCAGCAGTTCCCTGACAGACCCTTCCTACGAGCAGTACTTC; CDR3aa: CASSSLTDPSYEQYF
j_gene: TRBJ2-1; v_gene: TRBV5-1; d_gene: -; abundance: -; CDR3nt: TGCGCCAGCAGCTTGGGAAGGGTAGGGGGCAATGAGCAGTTCTTC; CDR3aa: CASSLGRVGGNEQFF
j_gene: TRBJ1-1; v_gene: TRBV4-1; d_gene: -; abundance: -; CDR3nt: TGCGCCAGCAGCCAACTACGCGCGAACACTGAAGCTTTCTTT; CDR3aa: CASSQLRANTEAFF
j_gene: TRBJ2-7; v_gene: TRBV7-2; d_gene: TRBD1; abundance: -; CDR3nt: TGTGCCAGCAGCCTTCCCGGGACAGGGCTTGAGCAGTACTTC; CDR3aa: CASSLPGTGLEQYF
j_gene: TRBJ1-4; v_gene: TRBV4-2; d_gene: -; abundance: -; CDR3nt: TGTGCCACCAGGCCCGGGACATCTTATGAAAAACTGTTTTTT; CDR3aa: CATRPGTSYEKLFF
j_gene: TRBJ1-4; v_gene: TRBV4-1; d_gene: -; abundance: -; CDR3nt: TGCGCCAGCAGCCAAAGGGCTTCGGCAGGGTGGGATGAAAAACTGTTTTTT; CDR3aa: CASSQRASAGWDEKLFF
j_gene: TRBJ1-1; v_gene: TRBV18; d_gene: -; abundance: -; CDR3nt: TGTGCCAGCTCACCCGCAGGGAAGTACACTGAAGCTTTCTTT; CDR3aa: CASSPAGKYTEAFF
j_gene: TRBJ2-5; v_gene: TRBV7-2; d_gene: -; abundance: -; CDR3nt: TGTGCCAGCAGACCAAATACCCGCACGGGGGTGGGGGAGACCCAGTACTTC; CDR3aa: CASRPNTRTGVGETQYF
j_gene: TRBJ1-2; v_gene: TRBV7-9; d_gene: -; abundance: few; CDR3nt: TGTGCCAGCAGCTTAGAGCAGGGCATGGGCTACACCTTC; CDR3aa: CASSLEQGMGYTF
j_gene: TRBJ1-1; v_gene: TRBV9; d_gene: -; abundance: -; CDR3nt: TGTGCCAGCAGCGTAGCTTCAATGGGGGTCGGGGGTGTGACTGAAGCTTTCTTT; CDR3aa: CASSVASMGVGGVTEAFF
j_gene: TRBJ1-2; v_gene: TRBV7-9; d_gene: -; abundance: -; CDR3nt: TGTGCCAGCAGCTTAGGTTGGGCATCGAATGGCTACACCTTC; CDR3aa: CASSLGWASNGYTF
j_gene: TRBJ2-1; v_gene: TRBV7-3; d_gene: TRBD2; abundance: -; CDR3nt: TGTGCCAGCAGCTTAATCTGGACTAGCGGTTACAATGAGCAGTTCTTC; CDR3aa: CASSLIWTSGYNEQFF